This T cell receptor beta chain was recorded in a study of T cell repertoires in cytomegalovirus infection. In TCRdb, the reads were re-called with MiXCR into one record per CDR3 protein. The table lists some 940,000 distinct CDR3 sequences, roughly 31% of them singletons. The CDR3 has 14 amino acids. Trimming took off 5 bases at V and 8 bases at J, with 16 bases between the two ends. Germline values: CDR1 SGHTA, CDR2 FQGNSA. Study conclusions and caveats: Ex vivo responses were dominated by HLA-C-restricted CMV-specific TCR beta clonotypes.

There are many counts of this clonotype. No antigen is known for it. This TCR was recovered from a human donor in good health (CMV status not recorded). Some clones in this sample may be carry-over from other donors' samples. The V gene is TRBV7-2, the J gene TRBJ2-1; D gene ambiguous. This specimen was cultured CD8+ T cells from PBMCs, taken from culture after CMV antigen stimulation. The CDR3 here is CASSPAPRTDEQFF. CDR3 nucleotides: TGTGCCAGCAGCCCAGCACCTAGGACGGATGAGCAGTTCTTC.